This passage covers 30 T cell receptor beta chains from one sample sequenced in a study of control samples from healthy donors and cancer patients. The assay was immunoSEQ multiplex PCR, and TCRdb's table has in-frame clones only and misses some. Of around 78,000 clones listed, 85% to 95% are singletons. Sequencing was carried out using blood. All receptors derive from a woman aged 18-29 years in good health.

In its sample, this clone was seen once. V and J are TRBV15 and TRBJ2-5; D may be TRBD2 (5 bases). The germline V and J ends were trimmed by 2 bases and 2 bases, with 12 bases remaining between them. This CDR3 spans 15 amino acids. Germline-derived CDR1 and CDR2 are LNHNV and YYDKDF (reference sequence). Here the CDR3 DNA reads TGTGCCACCAGCAGATCACCAACGGGGCAAGAGACCCAGTACTTC. Its translation: CATSRSPTGQETQYF.

The chain joins TRBV6-1 to TRBJ1-3; the D gene is possibly TRBD1 (5 bases). V shed 4 bases and J shed 0 bases, with 13 bases lying between them. Per the germline V gene, CDR1 is MNHNS and CDR2 is SASEGT. The CDR3 runs 16 residues. CDR3 amino acids: CASSGDPGFSGNTIYF. In DNA, the CDR3 is TGTGCCAGCAGTGGGGACCCGGGCTTCTCTGGAAACACCATATATTTT.

J is TRBJ2-2 and V is TRBV24-1; perhaps TRBD1 as D (6 bases). Looked up from germline, CDR1 is KGHDR and CDR2 is SFDVKD. The germline V and J ends were trimmed by 9 bases and 7 bases, with 23 bases remaining between them. CDR3 length: 16 residues. The chain's CDR3 is CATGDNTGMANGELFF. In DNA form, the CDR3 reads TGTGCCACCGGAGATAACACAGGGATGGCCAACGGGGAGCTGTTTTTT.

The rearrangement joins TRBV13 to TRBJ1-1; D possibly corresponds to TRBD1 (5 bases). Between the trimmed V and J ends, which lost 1 base and 1 base, there was a span of 25 bases. Per germline, CDR1 PRHDT and CDR2 FYEKMQ (reference sequence). The length of the CDR3 is 20 residues. The CDR3 protein is CASSLDGGPLKAIKNTEAFF. For the CDR3, the DNA is TGTGCCAGCAGCTTAGATGGGGGACCACTGAAAGCGATAAAGAACACTGAAGCTTTCTTT.

V is TRBV27 and J is TRBJ2-7; D not certain. Germline CDR1 reads MNHEY; CDR2 reads SMNVEV (reference sequence). V lost 3 bases, J lost 0 bases, and 12 bases lay in between. CDR3 length: 15 amino acids. CDR3 sequence (DNA): TGTGCCAGCAGTTTGCTGGCGAGGAGCTCCTACGAGCAGTACTTC. It specifies CASSLLARSSYEQYF.

The genes are TRBV28 and TRBJ1-6, with D hard to call. Between the trimmed V and J ends, which lost 8 bases and 5 bases, there was a span of 13 bases. This CDR3 has 14 residues. The germline V gene has CDR1 MDHEN and CDR2 SYDVKM. The CDR3 DNA follows: TGTGCCAGCTCCCATGGCACGGATAATTCACCCCTCCACTTT. It codes for CASSHGTDNSPLHF.

The chain is built from TRBV28 and TRBJ1-3; D unclear. Trimming removed 5 bases from V and 0 bases from J, with 11 bases in between. Germline V gene data show CDR1 as MDHEN and CDR2 as SYDVKM. The CDR3 length is 15 residues. The CDR3 reads CASSTEIDSGNTIYF. In nucleotides, the CDR3 is TGTGCCAGCAGTACGGAGATAGACTCTGGAAACACCATATATTTT.

This rearrangement joins TRBV19 to TRBJ1-2; the match to TRBD1 covers 9 bases. CDR1 LNHDA and CDR2 SQIVND come from the germline V gene (reference sequence). The CDR3 runs 16 residues. Losses at the gene ends were 5 bases for V and 4 bases for J; bases not matched to a gene: 11. The CDR3 protein is CASSRPGQGGIYGYTF. CDR3 coding DNA: TGTGCCAGTAGTCGGCCGGGACAGGGTGGTATCTATGGCTACACCTTC.

The J gene is TRBJ2-1, the V gene TRBV5-8; 8 nucleotides agree with TRBD2. Per germline, CDR1 SGHTS and CDR2 YDEGEE. The CDR3 spans 17 residues. The J segment lost 7 bases and the V segment lost 0 bases, leaving 12 bases of the junction unmatched. The CDR3 is CASSLASSGFKLNEQFF. Here the CDR3 DNA reads TGTGCCAGCAGCTTGGCCTCTAGCGGGTTTAAGTTAAATGAGCAGTTCTTC.

The rearrangement uses TRBV6-1 and TRBJ1-6; the D gene is possibly TRBD1 (5 bases). Germline CDR1 reads MNHNS; CDR2 reads SASEGT. Trimming removed 3 bases from V and 8 bases from J, with 8 bases in between. There are 13 residues in the CDR3. Here the CDR3 DNA reads TGTGCCAGCAGTGACAGGGCGGATTCACCCCTCCACTTT. Translated: CASSDRADSPLHF.

The chain links TRBV27 to TRBJ2-5; D ambiguous. The CDR3 length is 13 residues. The germline V gene has CDR1 MNHEY and CDR2 SMNVEV (reference sequence). The germline V and J ends were trimmed by 8 bases and 3 bases, with 13 bases remaining between them. The CDR3 here is CASAVRQKETQYF. DNA for the CDR3: TGTGCCAGCGCCGTGAGACAAAAAGAGACCCAGTACTTC.

The rearrangement uses TRBV15 and TRBJ2-3; 8 bases fit TRBD1. Looked up from germline, CDR1 is LNHNV and CDR2 is YYDKDF (reference sequence). V dropped 0 bases and J dropped 2; count of bases not matched to a gene: 13. This CDR3 is 19 amino acids long. DNA for the CDR3: TGTGCCACCAGCAGAGATAGACGGACAGGGTTTATGGACACAGATACGCAGTATTTT. This gives the protein CATSRDRRTGFMDTDTQYF. The complete variable domain, with remaining parts taken from reference TRBV15 and TRBJ2-3, reads DAMVIQNPRYQVTQFGKPVTLSCSQTLNHNVMYWYQQKSSQAPKLLFHYYDKDFNNEADTPDNFQSRRPNTSFCFLDIRSPGLGDTAMYLCATSRDRRTGFMDTDTQYFGPGTRLTVL.

This chain connects TRBV5-6 to TRBJ1-1, with TRBD1 as a possible D gene (5 bases). The length of the CDR3 is 15 residues. Germline lookup yields CDR1 SGHDT and CDR2 YYEEEE. V was clipped by 1 base and J by 7 bases, with 17 bases between them. The CDR3 bases are TGTGCCAGCAGCTTGAGTGGTGGGGCAGGAGGTGAAGCTTTCTTT. This gives the protein CASSLSGGAGGEAFF.

The chain carries TRBV18 and TRBJ2-7, with 10 bases matching TRBD1. The V gene's germline CDR1 is KGHSH and CDR2 LQKENI. This CDR3 is built from 15 residues. J was trimmed by 2 bases and V by 5 bases; bases with no gene match: 6. The CDR3: CASSSVGQGAYEQYF. The CDR3 region has the DNA TGTGCCAGCTCATCGGTCGGACAGGGGGCCTACGAGCAGTACTTC.

The chain recombines TRBV24-1 with TRBJ2-1, with D possibly matching TRBD2 (5 bases). Germline CDR1 KGHDR, CDR2 SFDVKD. This CDR3 comprises 15 residues. V was shortened by 4 bases and J by 4 bases, with 13 bases between the two germline ends. CDR3 amino acids: CATSEDFGIYNEQFF. The CDR3 DNA reads as TGTGCCACCAGTGAGGACTTTGGGATATACAATGAGCAGTTCTTC.

The CDR3 region is CASSESIGGGTEAFF. DNA of the CDR3: TGCGCCAGCAGTGAGTCGATTGGGGGTGGGACTGAAGCTTTCTTT. The V gene is TRBV10-2, the J gene TRBJ1-1, with D possibly being TRBD1 (5 bases). Deletions cut 0 bases from V and 5 bases from J, with 13 bases between. Germline loops: CDR1 WSHSY, CDR2 SAAADI. This CDR3 has 15 amino acids.

The chain employs TRBV7-9 and TRBJ2-3; 9 bases are shared with TRBD1. The J segment lost 0 bases and the V segment lost 3 bases, leaving 4 bases of the junction unmatched. The length of the CDR3 is 16 residues. Germline assignment: CDR1 SEHNR and CDR2 FQNEAQ (reference sequence). As DNA, the CDR3 is TGTGCCAGCAGCTTGACAGGGGGTAGGAGCACAGATACGCAGTATTTT. This codes for CASSLTGGRSTDTQYF.

The chain is built from TRBV2 and TRBJ1-1; possible D gene TRBD1, 6 bases. V dropped 4 bases and J dropped 1 base, with 16 bases sitting between them. There are 16 residues in the CDR3. CDR1 SNHLY and CDR2 FYNNEI come from the germline V gene. This chain's CDR3 is CASSGSRGHRNTEAFF. The CDR3 DNA is TGTGCCAGCAGTGGAAGTCGGGGACACCGGAACACTGAAGCTTTCTTT.

The CDR3 DNA follows: TGTGCCAGCAGCCTTGGCCGGGCGGCCGGGGAGCTGTTTTTT. It codes for CASSLGRAAGELFF. The V call is TRBV7-3, the J call TRBJ2-2; the D is unclear. CDR1 SGHTA and CDR2 FQGTGA come from the germline V gene. The CDR3 consists of 14 residues. V gave up 5 bases and J gave up 6 bases, with 13 bases separating them.

J is TRBJ2-2 and V is TRBV5-1; TRBD2 might be the D (7 bases). V shed 1 base and J shed 5 bases, with 18 bases lying between them. CDR3 length equals 17 residues. Per the germline V gene, CDR1 is SGHRS and CDR2 is YFSETQ. This CDR3 reads CASSLTAPGRGTGELFF. The DNA for the CDR3 is TGCGCCAGCAGCTTGACGGCTCCAGGGAGGGGGACCGGGGAGCTGTTTTTT.

This chain links TRBV12-3 or TRBV12-4 with TRBJ2-1; unclear D gene. V was trimmed by 2 bases and J by 15 bases, leaving 14 bases between them. The CDR3 sequence is 12 residues long. CDR3 in amino acids: CASSLFGVVRFF. The DNA for the CDR3 is TGTGCCAGCAGTTTATTCGGCGTAGTTCGGTTCTTC.

A few counts support this clone. The J gene is TRBJ2-1, the V gene TRBV5-4, with TRBD2 matching over 8 bases. CDR1 SGHNT and CDR2 YYREEE come from the germline V gene (reference sequence). The V and J ends lost 4 bases and 5 bases, in that order; junction bases with no gene match: 11. This CDR3 is 16 amino acids long. The CDR3 spells CASSPRPAGGDNEQFF. The CDR3 nucleotides are TGTGCCAGCAGCCCCCGCCCTGCGGGAGGAGACAATGAGCAGTTCTTC. The full variable domain, with the rest looked up from reference TRBV5-4 and TRBJ2-1, is ETGVTQSPTHLIKTRGQQVTLRCSSQSGHNTVSWYQQALGQGPQFIFQYYREEENGRGNFPPRFSGLQFPNYSSELNVNALELDDSALYLCASSPRPAGGDNEQFFGPGTRLTVL.

The rearrangement uses TRBV19 and TRBJ2-1; TRBD2 matches at 7 bases. The V gene end was trimmed by 0 bases and the J gene end by 13 bases; junction bases not matched to a gene: 9. The CDR3 has 14 amino acids. Germline V gene sequence: CDR1 LNHDA, CDR2 SQIVND (reference sequence). CDR3 bases: TGTGCCAGTAGTATAGAGGCCCCCGGGACTACACAGTTCTTC. Its protein product is CASSIEAPGTTQFF.

The gene calls are TRBV29-1 and TRBJ1-4; a possible D gene is TRBD1 (5 bases). The CDR3 loop spans 13 amino acids. In germline, CDR1 is SQVTM, CDR2 ANQGSEA. Trimming shortened V by 6 bases and J by 0 bases, and 8 bases separated the two germline ends. The CDR3 DNA sequence: TGCAGCGTGTCGGGGGCAACTAATGAAAAACTGTTTTTT. Translated: CSVSGATNEKLFF.

This chain joins TRBV28 and TRBJ1-4, with D perhaps matching TRBD1 (5 bases). The CDR3 contains 13 residues. Deletions cut 8 bases from V and 4 bases from J, with 11 bases between. The germline gives CDR1 MDHEN, CDR2 SYDVKM. CDR3 in DNA: TGTGCCAGCGGGGGGGGGATTAATGAAAAACTGTTTTTT. It is translated as CASGGGINEKLFF.

The rearrangement uses TRBV7-2 and TRBJ2-1; TRBD1 agrees at 7 bases. Per germline, CDR1 SGHTA and CDR2 FQGNSA. The V gene end was trimmed by 7 bases and the J gene end by 1 base; junction bases not matched to a gene: 7. CDR3 length equals 15 residues. CDR3 residues: CASTQGDGSYNEQFF. The CDR3 DNA reads TGTGCCAGCACCCAGGGGGACGGGTCCTACAATGAGCAGTTCTTC.

This rearrangement joins TRBV19 to TRBJ2-1; 14 nucleotides align to TRBD2. The CDR3 is made up of 14 amino acids. CDR1 and CDR2 from the germline V gene are LNHDA and SQIVND (reference sequence). The V segment lost 7 bases and the J segment 9 bases; nucleotides outside the gene matches: 5. CDR3 residues: CASMGLAGAFEQFF. CDR3 bases: TGTGCCAGTATGGGACTAGCGGGAGCCTTTGAGCAGTTCTTC.

The chain links TRBV4-1 to TRBJ2-2; D is perhaps TRBD2 (5 bases). Germline CDR1 MGHRA, CDR2 YSYEKL. The CDR3 is 15 residues long. The V end was cut by 4 bases, the J end by 4 bases, with 13 bases between. CDR3: CASSPPFEGTGELFF. CDR3 DNA sequence: TGCGCCAGCAGCCCCCCCTTCGAGGGCACCGGGGAGCTGTTTTTT.

The chain combines TRBV6-4 with TRBJ1-2, with 9 bases identical to TRBD1. This CDR3 has 15 residues. Unmatched junction bases numbered 9, after V lost 3 bases and J lost 7 bases. Germline-derived CDR1 and CDR2 are MRHNA and SNTAGT. This CDR3 is CASSDRPGTGSGYTF. In nucleotides, the CDR3 is TGTGCCAGCAGTGATAGACCCGGGACAGGGTCTGGCTACACCTTC.

The chain employs TRBV7-8 and TRBJ1-5; D gene ambiguous. The CDR3 has 14 residues. Trimming cost V 1 base and J 3 bases, with 7 bases left between them. CDR1 is SGHVS and CDR2 is FQNEAQ in the germline V gene. CDR3 protein: CASSLGRINQPQHF. In DNA, the CDR3 is TGTGCCAGCAGCTTAGGCAGAATCAATCAGCCCCAGCATTTT.